Below, 9 T cell receptor beta chains from the same sample are listed, as sequenced in a study of blood T cells in healthy people across ages. Sample-barcoded 5' priming and a J-beta primer mix drove a second PCR of about 6 to 12 cycles. From the 5' RACE reads, TCRdb called clonotypes with MiXCR, one entry per CDR3 protein. Found here are over 1,300,000 distinct CDR3 sequences, roughly 59% of them singletons; the top ten hold 5.5% to 8%. The sample consisted of blood. The receptor set was obtained from a man younger than 30 in good health.

The table lists this clonotype with many counts. The chain links TRBV6-5 to TRBJ1-1; possibly TRBD1 for D (6 bases). Germline V lookup: CDR1 MNHEY, CDR2 SVGAGI. Trimming took off 2 bases at V and 7 bases at J, with 14 bases between the two ends. The length of the CDR3 is 14 residues. CDR3: CASSYGGLGFEAFF. The CDR3 DNA reads as TGTGCCAGCAGTTACGGGGGGCTGGGCTTTGAAGCTTTCTTT.

This clonotype was recorded a few times. This sequence joins TRBV6-6 and TRBJ2-4; maybe TRBD1 (6 bases). Germline V lookup: CDR1 MNHNY, CDR2 SVGAGI (reference sequence). CDR3 length equals 14 residues. Trimming shortened V by 2 bases and J by 13 bases, and 18 bases separated the two germline ends. This chain's CDR3 is CASSYPGAGAQQYF. CDR3 nucleotide sequence: TGTGCCAGCAGTTACCCCGGGGCAGGGGCACAGCAGTACTTC.

This clonotype was recorded a few times. The V gene is TRBV29-1, the J gene TRBJ2-3; D ambiguous. From germline, CDR1 is SQVTM and CDR2 ANQGSEA. V lost 4 bases and J 3 bases, leaving 11 bases between the germline ends. The CDR3 has 13 amino acids. DNA for the CDR3: TGCAGCGTTGGAGCTGAGATGACAGATACGCAGTATTTT. Translating gives CSVGAEMTDTQYF.

The chain uses TRBV6-2 or TRBV6-3 and TRBJ2-7; D tentatively reads TRBD1 or TRBD2 (5 bases each). CDR1 is MNHEY, CDR2 SVGEGT, per germline. With 6 bases removed from V and 6 bases from J, the gap between germline ends came to 21 bases. The CDR3 covers 15 residues. CDR3 amino acids: CASRGPGFLVVEQYF. The CDR3 bases are TGTGCCAGCAGGGGACCGGGATTTCTGGTTGTCGAGCAGTACTTC.

The chain recombines TRBV11-2 with TRBJ2-4; TRBD1 or TRBD2 may be the D gene (5 bases each). Germline V CDR1 and CDR2: SGHAT, FQNNGV. This CDR3 has 13 amino acids. V dropped 5 bases and J dropped 7 bases, with 12 bases sitting between them. The CDR3 region has the DNA TGTGCCAGCAGCGATTTCCGGGACAACATTCAGTACTTC. Translated: CASSDFRDNIQYF.

V is TRBV4-1 and J is TRBJ2-2; tentative D call: TRBD1 (6 bases). CDR3 length: 16 amino acids. CDR1 MGHRA and CDR2 YSYEKL come from the germline V gene. Trimming left V 2 bases short and J 1 base short, with 11 bases between. DNA for the CDR3: TGCGCCAGCAGCCAAATCGGACAGCGGAACACCGGGGAGCTGTTTTTT. It yields the protein CASSQIGQRNTGELFF.

This clonotype showed up just a few times. The gene calls are TRBV6-2 or TRBV6-3 and TRBJ1-2; no clear D gene. The CDR3 consists of 11 residues. Trimming took 8 bases from V and 6 from J, leaving 10 bases between them. Germline V gene data show CDR1 as MNHEY and CDR2 as SVGEGT. The CDR3 loop reads CASSRLNGYTF. In DNA form, the CDR3 reads TGTGCCAGCTCCCGACTCAATGGCTACACCTTC.

In its sample, this clonotype was seen a few times. The J gene is TRBJ2-5, the V gene TRBV7-9, with D perhaps matching TRBD1 or TRBD2 (5 bases each). Germline assignment: CDR1 SEHNR and CDR2 FQNEAQ (reference sequence). Trimming stripped 11 bases from V and 3 bases from J, with 19 bases between. The CDR3 has 14 amino acids. The CDR3 protein is CAARTGTAKETQYF. The DNA of the CDR3 is TGTGCCGCAAGAACCGGGACCGCAAAAGAGACCCAGTACTTC.

This chain links TRBV21-1 with TRBJ2-7; the table's D call TRBD2 went unverified against the DNA. TRBV21-1 is deemed a pseudogene. This CDR3 is built from 16 residues. CDR3 DNA: TGTGCCAGCAGCAAAGTAGTCGGTTTAGCGGGAGTTGAGCAGTACTTC. This gives the protein CASSKVVGLAGVEQYF.